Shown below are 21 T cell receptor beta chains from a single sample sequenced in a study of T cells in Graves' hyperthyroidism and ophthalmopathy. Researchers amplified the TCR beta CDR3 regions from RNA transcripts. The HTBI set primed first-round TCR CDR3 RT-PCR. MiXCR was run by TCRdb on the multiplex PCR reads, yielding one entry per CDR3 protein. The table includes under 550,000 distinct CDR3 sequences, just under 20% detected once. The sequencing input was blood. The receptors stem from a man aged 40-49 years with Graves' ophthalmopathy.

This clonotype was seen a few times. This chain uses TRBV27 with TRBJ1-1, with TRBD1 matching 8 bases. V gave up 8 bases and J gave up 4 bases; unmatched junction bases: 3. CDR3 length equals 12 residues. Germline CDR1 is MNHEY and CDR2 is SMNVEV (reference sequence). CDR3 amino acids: CASGQGPTEAFF. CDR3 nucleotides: TGTGCCAGCGGACAGGGACCCACTGAAGCTTTCTTT.

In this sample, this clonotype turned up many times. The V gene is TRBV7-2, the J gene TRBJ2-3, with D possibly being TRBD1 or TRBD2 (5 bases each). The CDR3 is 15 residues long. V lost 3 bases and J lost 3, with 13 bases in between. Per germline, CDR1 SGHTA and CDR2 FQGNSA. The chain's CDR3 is CASSLWTEGTDTQYF. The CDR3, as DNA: TGTGCCAGCAGCTTGTGGACTGAGGGGACAGATACGCAGTATTTT.

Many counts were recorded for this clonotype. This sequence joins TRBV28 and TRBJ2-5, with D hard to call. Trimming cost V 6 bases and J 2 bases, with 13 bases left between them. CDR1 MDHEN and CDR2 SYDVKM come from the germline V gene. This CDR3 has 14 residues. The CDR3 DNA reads TGTGCCAGCAGCTCCCACCTGGAGCAAGAGACCCAGTACTTC. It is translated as CASSSHLEQETQYF.

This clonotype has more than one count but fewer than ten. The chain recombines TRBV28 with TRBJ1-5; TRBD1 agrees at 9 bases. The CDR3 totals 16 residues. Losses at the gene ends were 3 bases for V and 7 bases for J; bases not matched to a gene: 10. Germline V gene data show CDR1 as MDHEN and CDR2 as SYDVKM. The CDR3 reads CASSFSTGGAYQPQHF. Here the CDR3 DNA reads TGTGCCAGCAGTTTTTCCACAGGGGGCGCGTACCAGCCCCAGCATTTT.

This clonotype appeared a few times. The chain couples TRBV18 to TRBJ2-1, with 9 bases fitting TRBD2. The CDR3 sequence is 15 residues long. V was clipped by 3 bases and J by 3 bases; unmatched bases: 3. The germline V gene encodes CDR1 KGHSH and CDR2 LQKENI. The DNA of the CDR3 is TGTGCCAGCTCACCTCTAGCGGGAAACTACAATGAGCAGTTCTTC. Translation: CASSPLAGNYNEQFF. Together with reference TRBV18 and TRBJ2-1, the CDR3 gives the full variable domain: NAGVMQNPRHLVRRRGQEARLRCSPMKGHSHVYWYRQLPEEGLKFMVYLQKENIIDESGMPKERFSAEFPKEGPSILRIQQVVRGDSAAYFCASSPLAGNYNEQFFGPGTRLTVL.

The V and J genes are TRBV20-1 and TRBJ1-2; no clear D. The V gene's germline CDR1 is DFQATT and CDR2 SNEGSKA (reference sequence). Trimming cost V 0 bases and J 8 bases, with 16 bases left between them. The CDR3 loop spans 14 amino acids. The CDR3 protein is CSARDSQVPGGYTF. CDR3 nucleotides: TGCAGTGCTAGAGATTCCCAGGTTCCGGGGGGCTACACCTTC.

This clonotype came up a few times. DNA of the CDR3: TGTGCCAGCTCACAGACCGGGGCAAGCTACGAGCAGTACTTC. It translates to CASSQTGASYEQYF. The chain joins TRBV18 to TRBJ2-7; D possibly uses TRBD1 or TRBD2 (5 bases each). CDR3 size: 14 residues. Germline V gene data show CDR1 as KGHSH and CDR2 as LQKENI. Trimming removed 4 bases at V and 3 bases at J, with 13 bases between.

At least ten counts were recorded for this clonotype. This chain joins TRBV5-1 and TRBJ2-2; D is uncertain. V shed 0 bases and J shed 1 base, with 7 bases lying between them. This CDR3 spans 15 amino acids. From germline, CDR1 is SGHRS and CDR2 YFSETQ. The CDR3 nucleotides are TGCGCCAGCAGCTTGGCGGAGCGGAACACCGGGGAGCTGTTTTTT. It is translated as CASSLAERNTGELFF.

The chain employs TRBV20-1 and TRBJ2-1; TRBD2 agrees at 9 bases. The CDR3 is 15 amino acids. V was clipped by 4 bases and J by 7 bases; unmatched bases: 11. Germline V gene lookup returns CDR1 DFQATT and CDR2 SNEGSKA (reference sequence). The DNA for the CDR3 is TGCAGTGCTATACGTAGCGGGAGAGTTAGTAATGAGCAGTTCTTC. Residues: CSAIRSGRVSNEQFF.

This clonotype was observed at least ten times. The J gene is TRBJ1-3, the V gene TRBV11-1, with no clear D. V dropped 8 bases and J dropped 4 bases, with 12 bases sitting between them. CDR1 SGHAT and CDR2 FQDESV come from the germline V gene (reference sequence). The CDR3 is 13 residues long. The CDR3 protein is CASAYGYGNTIYF. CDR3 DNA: TGTGCCAGCGCCTACGGGTACGGAAACACCATATATTTT.

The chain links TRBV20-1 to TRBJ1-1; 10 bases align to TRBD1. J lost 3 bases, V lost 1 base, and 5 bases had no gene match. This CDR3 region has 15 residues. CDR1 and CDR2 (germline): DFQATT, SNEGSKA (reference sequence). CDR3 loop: CSARGDRGRDTEAFF. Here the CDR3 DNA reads TGCAGTGCTAGAGGCGACAGGGGGCGGGACACTGAAGCTTTCTTT.

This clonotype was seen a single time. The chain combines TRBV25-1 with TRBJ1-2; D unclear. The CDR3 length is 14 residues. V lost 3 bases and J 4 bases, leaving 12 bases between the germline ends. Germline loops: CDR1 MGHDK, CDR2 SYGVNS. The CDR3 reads CASSDPGRSYGYTF. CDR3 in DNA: TGTGCCAGCAGTGACCCCGGGCGGTCCTATGGCTACACCTTC.

CDR3 in amino acids: CASKSQGGYTEAFF. The CDR3 DNA is TGCGCCAGCAAATCACAGGGTGGTTACACTGAAGCTTTCTTT. This rearrangement joins TRBV4-1 to TRBJ1-1; D might be TRBD1 (6 bases). Germline-derived CDR1 and CDR2 are MGHRA and YSYEKL. The CDR3 contains 14 residues. Trimming took 7 bases from V and 3 from J, leaving 15 bases between them.

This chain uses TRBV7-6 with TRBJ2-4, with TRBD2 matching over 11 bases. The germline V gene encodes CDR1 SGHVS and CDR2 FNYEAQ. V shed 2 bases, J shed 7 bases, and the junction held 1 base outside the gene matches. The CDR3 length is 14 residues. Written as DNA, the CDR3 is TGTGCCAGCAGCTTACGACTAGCGGGGAACATTCAGTACTTC. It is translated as CASSLRLAGNIQYF.

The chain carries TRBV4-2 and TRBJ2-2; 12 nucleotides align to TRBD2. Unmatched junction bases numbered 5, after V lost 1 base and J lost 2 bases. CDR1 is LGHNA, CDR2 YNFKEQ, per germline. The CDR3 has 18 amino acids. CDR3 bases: TGTGCCAGCAGCCAAGGGGGGACTAGCGGGTTCAACACCGGGGAGCTGTTTTTT. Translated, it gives CASSQGGTSGFNTGELFF.

The CDR3 loop reads CASSLGFGGLSYEQYF. The CDR3 DNA reads as TGTGCCAGCAGCTTAGGATTCGGGGGCCTCTCCTACGAGCAGTACTTC. The genes are TRBV7-2 and TRBJ2-7; D may be TRBD1 or TRBD2 (6 bases each). The CDR3 length is 16 residues. The V gene lost 1 base and the J gene lost 0 bases, with 13 bases spanning the gap. Germline lookup yields CDR1 SGHTA and CDR2 FQGNSA.

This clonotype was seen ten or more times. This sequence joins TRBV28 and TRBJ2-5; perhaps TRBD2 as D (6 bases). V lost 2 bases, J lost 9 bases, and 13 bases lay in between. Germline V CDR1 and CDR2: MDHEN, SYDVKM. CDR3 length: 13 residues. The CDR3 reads CASSLRRAAAQYF. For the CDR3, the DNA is TGTGCCAGCAGTTTAAGGAGGGCAGCAGCCCAGTACTTC. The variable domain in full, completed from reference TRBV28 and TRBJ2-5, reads DVKVTQSSRYLVKRTGEKVFLECVQDMDHENMFWYRQDPGLGLRLIYFSYDVKMKEKGDIPEGYSVSREKKERFSLILESASTNQTSMYLCASSLRRAAAQYFGPGTRLLVL.

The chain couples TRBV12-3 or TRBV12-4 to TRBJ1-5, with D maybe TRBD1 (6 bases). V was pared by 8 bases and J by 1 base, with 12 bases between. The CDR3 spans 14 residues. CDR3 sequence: CASGGGHSNQPQHF. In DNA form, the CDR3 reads TGTGCCAGCGGGGGGGGGCACAGCAATCAGCCCCAGCATTTT.

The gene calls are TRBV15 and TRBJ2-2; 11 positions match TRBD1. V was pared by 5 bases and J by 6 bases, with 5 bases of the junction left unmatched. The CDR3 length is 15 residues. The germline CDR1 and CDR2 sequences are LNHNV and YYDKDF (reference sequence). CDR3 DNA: TGTGCCACCAGCGAAGGACAGGGGGCCGCCGGGGAGCTGTTTTTT. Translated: CATSEGQGAAGELFF.

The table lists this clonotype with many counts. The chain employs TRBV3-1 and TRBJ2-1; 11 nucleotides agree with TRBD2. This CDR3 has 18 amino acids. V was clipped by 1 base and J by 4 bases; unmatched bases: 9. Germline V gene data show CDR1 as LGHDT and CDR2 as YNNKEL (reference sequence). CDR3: CASSQGRWGLAAYNEQFF. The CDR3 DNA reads TGTGCCAGCAGCCAAGGTCGATGGGGACTAGCGGCTTACAATGAGCAGTTCTTC.

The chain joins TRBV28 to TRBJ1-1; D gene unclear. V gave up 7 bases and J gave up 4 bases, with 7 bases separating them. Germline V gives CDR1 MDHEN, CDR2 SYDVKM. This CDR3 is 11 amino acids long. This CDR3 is CASIESTEAFF. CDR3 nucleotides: TGTGCCAGCATCGAAAGCACTGAAGCTTTCTTT.